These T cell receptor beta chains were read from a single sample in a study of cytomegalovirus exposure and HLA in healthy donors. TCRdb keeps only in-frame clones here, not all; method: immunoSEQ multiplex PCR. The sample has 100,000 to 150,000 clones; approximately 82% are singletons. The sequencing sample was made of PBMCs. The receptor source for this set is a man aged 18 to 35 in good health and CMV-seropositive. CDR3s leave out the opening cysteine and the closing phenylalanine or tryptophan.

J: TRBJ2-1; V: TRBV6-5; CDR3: ASTKGARGNEQF
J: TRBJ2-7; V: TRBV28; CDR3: ASIREGYEQY
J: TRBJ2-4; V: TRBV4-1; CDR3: ASSGSSGDINIQY
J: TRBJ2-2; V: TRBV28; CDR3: ASSTLGGGTGELF
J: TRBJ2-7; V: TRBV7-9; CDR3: ASSRGTVYEQY
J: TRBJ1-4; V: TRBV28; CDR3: ASTLTPGTGVAKLF
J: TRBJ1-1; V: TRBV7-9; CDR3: ASSLLGENTEAF
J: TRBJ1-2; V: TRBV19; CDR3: ASSIDRQLAGYT
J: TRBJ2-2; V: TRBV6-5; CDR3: ASSYVGPGELF
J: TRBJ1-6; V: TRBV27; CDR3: ASSLSQGVYSPLH
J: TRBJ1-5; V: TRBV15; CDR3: ATSREGIGDQPQH
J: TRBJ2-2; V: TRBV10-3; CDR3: ATRYNADTGELF
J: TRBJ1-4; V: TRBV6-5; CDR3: ASSYSRGYEKLF
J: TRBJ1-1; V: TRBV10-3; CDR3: AIRRQDTEAF
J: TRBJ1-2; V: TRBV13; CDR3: ASSLSTASRYGYT
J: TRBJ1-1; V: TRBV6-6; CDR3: ASSPRGGVTEAF
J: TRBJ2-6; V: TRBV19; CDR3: ASRIRGAGANVLT
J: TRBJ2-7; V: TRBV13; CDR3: ASGGGGRGSEQY
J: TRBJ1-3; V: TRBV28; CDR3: ASSFRRVTGQIY
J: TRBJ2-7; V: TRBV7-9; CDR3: ASSSTGGTGDYEQY
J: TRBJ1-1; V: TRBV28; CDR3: ASSFGAGGTEAF
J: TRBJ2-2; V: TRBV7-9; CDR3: ASSPSAGGNGELF
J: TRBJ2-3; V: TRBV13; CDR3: ASSLIAGTDTQY
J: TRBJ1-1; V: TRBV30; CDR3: AWSRPNSRIEAF
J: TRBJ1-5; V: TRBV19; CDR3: ASRLAGESNQPQH
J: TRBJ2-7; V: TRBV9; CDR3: ASRKVPSYEQY
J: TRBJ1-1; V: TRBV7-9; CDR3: ASTPAGGDPRAF
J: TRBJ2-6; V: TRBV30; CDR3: AWSAGDSGANVLT
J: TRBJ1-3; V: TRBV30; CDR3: AWSSPYTGGAGAGNTIY
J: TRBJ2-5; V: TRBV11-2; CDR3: ASSFGGQGARGQETQY